This entry describes one T cell receptor beta chain. This clonotype was seen many times. Its antigen remains undetermined. No quality values exist for individual bases; no much larger clone is one base distant. The roughly 39 donors, aged about 6 to 100 years, were systemically healthy Caucasian individuals from Russia. Approximately 9.3 milliliters of peripheral blood were drawn from each donor into EDTA-treated Vacutainer tubes. PBMCs were isolated by Ficoll-Paque density-gradient centrifugation, with at least 6 million obtained per sample. Total RNA, at least 6 micrograms per sample, was extracted from PBMCs with Trizol reagent. Naive CD45RAhigh/CD27high T cell percentages were measured by flow cytometry on a PBMC aliquot from every donor. The data originate from a study of blood T cells in healthy people across ages (dated by TCRdb to the mid-2010s). A note on the overall study: In model experiments, template switching captured roughly one uniquely barcoded TCR beta cDNA molecule for every two T cells. Two additional independent replicas of 1 million unique cDNA reads from the same blood draw were analyzed for two donors (one aged 18 to 29 and one aged 80 or older). Donors of different ages were randomly distributed across sequencing lanes to avoid experimental bias. Four age groups were formed from the donors: young (average approximately 15 years), middle-aged (just under 40), aged (under 70) and long-lived (around 82). To track age-related changes in TCR beta repertoire diversity, the study relied on deep sequencing normalized with unique cDNA molecular identifiers.

Overall study results and their limits: Because the CMV infection status of the donors was unknown, age-related changes in expanded clonotypes may potentially have been confounded. Observed TCR beta diversity per million T cells fell roughly linearly with age, and a significant reduction was already apparent by age around 39. Conclusive comparison of naive and antigen-experienced compartments was prevented by the profiling of bulk unsorted PBMCs. A strong correlation was found between observed TCR beta diversity and the percentage of naive T cells measured by flow cytometry. Compared with the aged group, the long-lived group had more naive CD4+ T cells, fewer expanded clones and increased TCR diversity, a pattern suggesting age selection. Total diversity estimates from one million sequenced T cells were considered lower bounds and underestimates.

The library was made by 5' RACE. Sequenced on an Illumina HiSeq 2500. A second PCR of about 7 to 12 cycles was run with a J-beta primer mix and a sample-barcoded 5' primer. A unique molecular identifier was introduced onto each TCR beta cDNA molecule by a template-switch 5' adaptor carrying 12 random nucleotides. Each sample yielded at least 3 million CDR3-containing paired-end reads. The Mint cDNA synthesis kit, primed by a TRBC-specific oligonucleotide, was used to synthesize first-strand cDNA from all RNA. Following uracil-DNA glycosylase treatment, all cDNA underwent a first 18-cycle PCR with the universal primers M1SS and BC2_uni_R. As for how the authors treated the data: Normalization of each sample was performed by random selection of 1 million high-quality reads, each carrying a distinct molecular identifier. Reads with shared molecular identifiers were discarded instead of being binned into consensus sequences. MiTCR, run with a Q25 quality threshold and the strictest error-elimination algorithm, handled CDR3 identification, clonotype clustering and error correction. A nonparametric unseen species model using Euler transformation provided a lower-bound estimate of total TCR beta diversity. TCRdb trimmed the raw reads at Q25, called clones with MiXCR and kept productive beta chains. Each record represents a unique CDR3 protein, reported with the most common genes and DNA among its rows. TCRdb's processing, not the authors', yielded these V and J calls. In this sample the table shows some 1.4 million distinct CDR3 sequences, roughly 40% of which occur a single time. Of the sample, 7% to 9% falls within the top ten clones.

The CDR3, from cysteine to phenylalanine, totals 14 residues. The CDR3 DNA has 42 bases and is translated from base 1. Looking up the germline V gene yields CDR1 MDHEN and CDR2 SYDVKM. The germline V and J ends show losses of 6 bases and 2 bases respectively, and no gene match explains 5 bases of the junction. This chain joins TRBV28 to TRBJ2-3, with 7 bases aligning to TRBD2. This receptor was identified in a woman aged 18-30 years in good health. What was sequenced was blood. This receptor has the CDR3 CASSWGGVTDTQYF. DNA sequence: TGTGCCAGCAGCTGGGGAGGGGTCACAGATACGCAGTATTTT.